A single sample is the source of the 20 T cell receptor beta chains below, sequenced in a study of human T cells and chemical hapten exposure. Extraction of total RNA was performed on unfractionated whole blood. Each CDR3 protein gets one entry after TCRdb re-called the 5' RACE reads with MiXCR. The repertoire holds roughly 81,000 distinct CDR3 sequences, around 15% seen once, with 6.8% in the top ten. The receptor set was obtained from a female donor in good health.

The sample holds a few counts of this clonotype. The chain carries TRBV6-5 and TRBJ1-4; 9 positions agree with TRBD1. Germline lookup yields CDR1 MNHEY and CDR2 SVGAGI. With 2 bases clipped from V and 3 bases from J, the junction kept 4 bases outside the gene matches. The CDR3 loop spans 16 amino acids. The DNA of the CDR3 is TGTGCCAGCAGTTACGGACAGGGGCTACCTAATGAAAAACTGTTTTTT. This codes for CASSYGQGLPNEKLFF.

This sequence joins TRBV4-2 and TRBJ2-2, with 8 bases identical to TRBD1. This CDR3 is 16 amino acids long. Per germline, CDR1 LGHNA and CDR2 YNFKEQ. The J segment lost 5 bases and the V segment lost 0 bases, leaving 5 bases of the junction unmatched. The CDR3: CASSQESRGPTGELFF. CDR3 nucleotides: TGTGCCAGCAGCCAAGAGTCCAGGGGGCCGACCGGGGAGCTGTTTTTT.

The chain joins TRBV5-6 to TRBJ1-5; D is uncertain. Germline CDR1 reads SGHDT; CDR2 reads YYEEEE. Trimming cost V 2 bases and J 4 bases, with 7 bases left between them. The CDR3 is 13 residues long. The CDR3 is CASSLNGNQPQHF. In DNA, the CDR3 is TGTGCCAGCAGCTTAAACGGGAATCAGCCCCAGCATTTT.

This clonotype has just a few counts. This sequence joins TRBV25-1 and TRBJ2-7; no definite D call. V gave up 3 bases and J gave up 6 bases, with 15 bases separating them. The germline V gene encodes CDR1 MGHDK and CDR2 SYGVNS. The CDR3 runs 14 residues. The CDR3 loop reads CASSDGSGLGEQYF. The CDR3, as DNA: TGTGCCAGCAGTGACGGTTCCGGATTAGGCGAGCAGTACTTC.

This clonotype has at least ten counts. The V call is TRBV5-5, the J call TRBJ2-5; 8 nucleotides match TRBD2. The CDR3 contains 14 residues. Germline V gene data show CDR1 as SGHKS and CDR2 as YYEKEE (reference sequence). J was trimmed by 4 bases and V by 6 bases; bases with no gene match: 8. CDR3 DNA sequence: TGTGCCAGCACCGGGAGGGTAAATCTAGAGACCCAGTACTTC. As protein: CASTGRVNLETQYF.

The chain joins TRBV7-2 to TRBJ2-3; possible D gene TRBD2, 6 bases. The CDR3 is made up of 15 amino acids. The V and J ends lost 3 bases and 1 base respectively, with 11 bases between them. From germline, CDR1 is SGHTA and CDR2 FQGNSA. The CDR3 region is CASSFQWGGTDTQYF. The CDR3 DNA reads TGTGCCAGCAGCTTCCAGTGGGGGGGCACAGATACGCAGTATTTT.

The chain recombines TRBV3-1 with TRBJ2-7; TRBD2 aligns across 8 bases. Germline CDR1 reads LGHDT; CDR2 reads YNNKEL (reference sequence). This CDR3 comprises 16 residues. After removal of 3 bases from V and 3 bases from J, the junction contained 10 bases not matched to a gene. CDR3 sequence: CASSQSLSGSDYEQYF. DNA of the CDR3: TGTGCCAGCAGCCAGTCTCTGAGCGGGAGCGACTACGAGCAGTACTTC.

The rearrangement uses TRBV20-1 and TRBJ2-1; D remains ambiguous. V lost 0 bases to trimming and J lost 9 bases, with 12 bases between them. Per germline, CDR1 DFQATT and CDR2 SNEGSKA (reference sequence). This CDR3 is 13 amino acids long. The CDR3 spells CSARDTTRGEQFF. The CDR3 DNA reads TGCAGTGCTAGAGACACAACTCGAGGTGAGCAGTTCTTC.

This clonotype was observed a handful of times. This chain joins TRBV28 and TRBJ1-1; D might be TRBD1 (6 bases). Germline V gene sequence: CDR1 MDHEN, CDR2 SYDVKM. The V gene lost 7 bases and the J gene lost 4 bases, with 13 bases spanning the gap. The CDR3 contains 13 residues. The CDR3 reads CASTPQGSTEAFF. The CDR3 DNA follows: TGTGCCAGCACCCCTCAGGGGAGCACTGAAGCTTTCTTT. Complete variable domain (other parts from reference TRBV28 and TRBJ1-1): DVKVTQSSRYLVKRTGEKVFLECVQDMDHENMFWYRQDPGLGLRLIYFSYDVKMKEKGDIPEGYSVSREKKERFSLILESASTNQTSMYLCASTPQGSTEAFFGQGTRLTVV.

There are many counts of this clonotype. This chain links TRBV9 with TRBJ2-3; tentatively, D is TRBD2 (7 bases). The CDR3 runs 15 residues. In germline, CDR1 is SGDLS, CDR2 YYNGEE. Trimming took off 3 bases at V and 3 bases at J, with 14 bases between the two ends. CDR3 sequence: CASSGGGAGTDTQYF. As DNA, the CDR3 is TGTGCCAGCAGCGGCGGGGGCGCGGGGACAGATACGCAGTATTTT.

The genes are TRBV5-1 and TRBJ2-2; 10 bases agree with TRBD1. The CDR3 is 14 amino acids. V lost 4 bases, J lost 7 bases, and 4 bases stayed unmatched. Per germline, CDR1 SGHRS and CDR2 YFSETQ. CDR3 sequence reads: CASSPRTGGGELFF. The CDR3 nucleotides are TGCGCCAGCAGCCCCAGGACAGGGGGCGGGGAGCTGTTTTTT.

J is TRBJ1-1 and V is TRBV2, with TRBD1 matching 9 bases. CDR1 and CDR2 (germline): SNHLY, FYNNEI. V trimming: 8 bases; J trimming: 5 bases; junction bases outside the gene matches: 9. This CDR3 region has 14 residues. The CDR3 reads CASFGDDRGTEAFF. CDR3 nucleotides: TGTGCCAGCTTCGGAGATGACAGGGGGACTGAAGCTTTCTTT. Full variable domain (rest looked up from reference TRBV2 and TRBJ1-1): EPEVTQTPSHQVTQMGQEVILRCVPISNHLYFYWYRQILGQKVEFLVSFYNNEISEKSEIFDDQFSVERPDGSNFTLKIRSTKLEDSAMYFCASFGDDRGTEAFFGQGTRLTVV.

This clonotype was picked up one time. The chain combines TRBV7-9 with TRBJ2-1, with TRBD2 identical over 10 bases. The CDR3 totals 18 residues. CDR1 is SEHNR and CDR2 is FQNEAQ in the germline V gene (reference sequence). Germline trimming cut 5 bases from V and 0 bases from J; bases unmatched to any gene: 10. The CDR3 coding sequence is TGTGCCAGCAGCCCACGGACTAGCGGTACCTACTCCTACAATGAGCAGTTCTTC. Translating gives CASSPRTSGTYSYNEQFF.

The chain joins TRBV14 to TRBJ2-7; D gene ambiguous. The germline V gene has CDR1 SGHDN and CDR2 FVKESK. Trimming cost V 0 bases and J 7 bases, with 4 bases left between them. This CDR3 spans 11 amino acids. CDR3 amino acids: CASSQEREQYF. Here the CDR3 DNA reads TGTGCCAGCAGCCAAGAGAGGGAGCAGTACTTC.

The sample holds a few counts of this clonotype. J is TRBJ2-3 and V is TRBV10-3; the match to TRBD2 covers 10 bases. Per the germline V gene, CDR1 is ENHRY and CDR2 is SYGVKD. The CDR3 is 16 residues long. Germline trimming cut 5 bases from V and 9 bases from J; bases unmatched to any gene: 14. The CDR3 DNA follows: TGTGCCATCAGTCAACCTAGCGGGAGTACCCGGGGGACGCAGTATTTT. Protein sequence: CAISQPSGSTRGTQYF.

This clonotype was detected a few times. This rearrangement joins TRBV6-5 to TRBJ2-5; D perhaps matches TRBD1 (6 bases). From germline, CDR1 is MNHEY and CDR2 SVGAGI. The CDR3 has 14 amino acids. V was shortened by 3 bases and J by 2 bases, with 10 bases between the two germline ends. The CDR3 sequence is CASSYKDRQETQYF. Here the CDR3 DNA reads TGTGCCAGCAGTTATAAAGACAGGCAAGAGACCCAGTACTTC.

This clonotype was detected ten times or more. This chain joins TRBV28 and TRBJ2-2; unclear D gene. CDR3 length: 13 residues. V shed 7 bases and J shed 4 bases, with 10 bases lying between them. The germline V gene encodes CDR1 MDHEN and CDR2 SYDVKM. CDR3 amino acids: CASTPGFTGELFF. Here the CDR3 DNA reads TGTGCCAGCACCCCCGGGTTCACCGGGGAGCTGTTTTTT.

In its sample, this clonotype was seen a few times. The genes are TRBV20-1 and TRBJ2-2, with TRBD2 as a possible D gene (7 bases). Germline CDR1 and CDR2: DFQATT and SNEGSKA (reference sequence). This CDR3 has 15 residues. Between the trimmed V and J ends, which lost 4 bases and 2 bases, there was a span of 14 bases. The DNA of the CDR3 is TGCAGTGCTACCCGCTGGGGGGGCAACACCGGGGAGCTGTTTTTT. Protein sequence: CSATRWGGNTGELFF.

A few counts support this clonotype. V usage is TRBV29-1 and J usage is TRBJ2-7; D is possibly TRBD2 (6 bases). Germline V gene sequence: CDR1 SQVTM, CDR2 ANQGSEA. Trimming pared 4 bases from V and 3 bases from J, leaving 13 bases between. The CDR3 covers 13 residues. CDR3 DNA sequence: TGCAGCGTTGCCGGAGGGACGGACTACGAGCAGTACTTC. It yields the protein CSVAGGTDYEQYF.

The V call is TRBV6-1, the J call TRBJ2-3; 8 nucleotides align to TRBD2. The germline gives CDR1 MNHNS, CDR2 SASEGT. CDR3 length: 17 amino acids. Trimming took 2 bases from V and 3 from J; bases not matched to a gene: 10. In nucleotides, the CDR3 is TGTGCCAGCAGTGAATATTTCGGGGGGGCCGGGACAGATACGCAGTATTTT. Amino acids: CASSEYFGGAGTDTQYF.